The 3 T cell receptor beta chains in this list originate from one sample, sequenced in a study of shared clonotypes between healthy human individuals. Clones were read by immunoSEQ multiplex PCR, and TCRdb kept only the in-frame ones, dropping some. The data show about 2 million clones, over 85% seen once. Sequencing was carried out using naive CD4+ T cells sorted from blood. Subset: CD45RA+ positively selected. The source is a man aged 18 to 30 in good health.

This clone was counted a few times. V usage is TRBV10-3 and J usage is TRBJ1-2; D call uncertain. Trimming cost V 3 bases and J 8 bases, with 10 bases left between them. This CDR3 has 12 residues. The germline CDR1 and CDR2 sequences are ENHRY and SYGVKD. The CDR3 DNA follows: TGTGCCATCAGTGAAAGGGCGACAGGCTACACCTTC. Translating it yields CAISERATGYTF.

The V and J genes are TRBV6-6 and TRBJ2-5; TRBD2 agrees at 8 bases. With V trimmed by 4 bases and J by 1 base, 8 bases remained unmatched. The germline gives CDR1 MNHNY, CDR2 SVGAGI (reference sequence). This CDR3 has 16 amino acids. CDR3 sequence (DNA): TGTGCCAGCAGTTCCGCTACGCGGGGGGTCCAAGAGACCCAGTACTTC. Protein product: CASSSATRGVQETQYF.

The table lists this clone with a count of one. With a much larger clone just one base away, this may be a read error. In DNA, the CDR3 is TGTGCCAGCAGCTTAGGGTACGGGCAGTACTTC. As protein: CASSLGYGQYF. The chain recombines TRBV7-8 with TRBJ2-7; no firm D call. The CDR3 is 11 residues long. Germline V gene data show CDR1 as SGHVS and CDR2 as FQNEAQ.